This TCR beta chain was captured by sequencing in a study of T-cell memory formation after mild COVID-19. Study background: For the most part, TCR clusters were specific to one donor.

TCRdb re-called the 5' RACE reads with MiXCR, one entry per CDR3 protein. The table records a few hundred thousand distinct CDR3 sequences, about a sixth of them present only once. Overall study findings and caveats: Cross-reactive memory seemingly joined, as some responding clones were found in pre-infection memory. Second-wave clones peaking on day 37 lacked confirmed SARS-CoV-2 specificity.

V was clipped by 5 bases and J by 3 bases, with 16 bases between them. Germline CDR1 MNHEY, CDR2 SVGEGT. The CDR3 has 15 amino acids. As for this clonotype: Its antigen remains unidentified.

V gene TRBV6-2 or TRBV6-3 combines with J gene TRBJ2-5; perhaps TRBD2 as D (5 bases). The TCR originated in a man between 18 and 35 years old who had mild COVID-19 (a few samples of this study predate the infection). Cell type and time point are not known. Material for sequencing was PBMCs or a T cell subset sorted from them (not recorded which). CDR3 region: CASSVVREFEETQYF. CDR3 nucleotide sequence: TGTGCCAGCAGTGTAGTCCGGGAATTTGAAGAGACCCAGTACTTC.